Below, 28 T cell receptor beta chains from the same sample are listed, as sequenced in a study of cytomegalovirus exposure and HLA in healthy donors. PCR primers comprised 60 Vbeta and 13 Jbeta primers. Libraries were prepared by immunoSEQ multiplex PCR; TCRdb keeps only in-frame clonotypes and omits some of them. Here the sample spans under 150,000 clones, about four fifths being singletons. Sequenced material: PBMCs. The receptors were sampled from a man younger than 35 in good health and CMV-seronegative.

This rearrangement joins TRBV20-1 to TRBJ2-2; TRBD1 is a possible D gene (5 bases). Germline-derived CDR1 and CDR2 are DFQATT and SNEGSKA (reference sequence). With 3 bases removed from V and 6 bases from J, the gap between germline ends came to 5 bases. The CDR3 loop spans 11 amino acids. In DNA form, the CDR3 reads TGCAGTGCTAGGGGGCCCGGGGAGCTGTTTTTT. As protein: CSARGPGELFF.

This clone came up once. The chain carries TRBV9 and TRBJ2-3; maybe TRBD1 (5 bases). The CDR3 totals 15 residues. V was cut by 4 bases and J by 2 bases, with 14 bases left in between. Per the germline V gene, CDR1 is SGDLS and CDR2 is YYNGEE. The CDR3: CASSPTPGITDTQYF. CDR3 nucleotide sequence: TGTGCCAGCAGCCCTACCCCAGGGATCACAGATACGCAGTATTTT.

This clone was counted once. CDR3 bases: TGTGCCAGCAGCCAAGTGGCGGGGATGAGCTCCTACGAGCAGTACTTC. Protein: CASSQVAGMSSYEQYF. The chain is built from TRBV14 and TRBJ2-5; a weak D match, TRBD2 (6 bases). The tail of the sequence fits TRBJ2-7 better, so the J call may be wrong. CDR3 length: 16 residues. The germline gives CDR1 SGHDN, CDR2 FVKESK.

CDR3 DNA sequence: TGTGCCAGCACTTTCTACAATGAGCAGTTCTTC. This gives the protein CASTFYNEQFF. The chain couples TRBV25-1 to TRBJ2-1; no firm D call. Looked up from germline, CDR1 is MGHDK and CDR2 is SYGVNS. The CDR3 covers 11 residues. The V end lost 7 bases, the J end lost 3 bases, and 4 bases lay between the germline ends.

The chain's CDR3 is CASSQPRGQSNYGYTF. The CDR3 bases are TGTGCCAGCAGCCAACCAAGGGGACAGAGTAACTATGGCTACACCTTC. The J gene is TRBJ1-2, the V gene TRBV4-2, with 7 bases identical to TRBD1. The CDR3 has 16 amino acids. Germline trimming cut 2 bases from V and 1 base from J; bases unmatched to any gene: 7. Germline assignment: CDR1 LGHNA and CDR2 YNFKEQ.

CDR3 in amino acids: CASSLDSWWNSPLHF. The CDR3, as DNA: TGTGCCAGCAGCTTGGACAGTTGGTGGAATTCACCCCTCCACTTT. The chain is built from TRBV5-6 and TRBJ1-6, with D unclear. This CDR3 has 15 residues. Germline CDR1 and CDR2: SGHDT and YYEEEE. With 0 bases removed from V and 7 bases from J, the gap between germline ends came to 11 bases.

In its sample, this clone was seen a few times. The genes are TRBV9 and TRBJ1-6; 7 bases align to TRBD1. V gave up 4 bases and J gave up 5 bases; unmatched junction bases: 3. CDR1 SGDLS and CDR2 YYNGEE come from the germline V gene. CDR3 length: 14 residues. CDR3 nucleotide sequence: TGTGCCAGCAGCACCGGGACAGATAATTCACCCCTCCACTTT. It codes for CASSTGTDNSPLHF.

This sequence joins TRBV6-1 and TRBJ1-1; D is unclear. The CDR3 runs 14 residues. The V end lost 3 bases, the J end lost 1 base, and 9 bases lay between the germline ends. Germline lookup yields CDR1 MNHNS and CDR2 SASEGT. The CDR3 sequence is CASSEGGGNTEAFF. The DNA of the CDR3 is TGTGCCAGCAGTGAGGGCGGAGGGAACACTGAAGCTTTCTTT.

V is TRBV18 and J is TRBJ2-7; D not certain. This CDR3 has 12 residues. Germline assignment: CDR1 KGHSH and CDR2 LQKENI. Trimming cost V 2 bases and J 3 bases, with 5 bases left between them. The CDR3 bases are TGTGCCAGCTCACCAAACAACTACGAGCAGTACTTC. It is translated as CASSPNNYEQYF.

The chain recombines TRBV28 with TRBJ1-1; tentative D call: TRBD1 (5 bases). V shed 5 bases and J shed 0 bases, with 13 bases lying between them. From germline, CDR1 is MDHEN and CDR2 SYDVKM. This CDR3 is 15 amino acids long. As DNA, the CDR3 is TGTGCCAGCAGTCCGGCGGGACTCATGAACACTGAAGCTTTCTTT. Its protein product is CASSPAGLMNTEAFF.

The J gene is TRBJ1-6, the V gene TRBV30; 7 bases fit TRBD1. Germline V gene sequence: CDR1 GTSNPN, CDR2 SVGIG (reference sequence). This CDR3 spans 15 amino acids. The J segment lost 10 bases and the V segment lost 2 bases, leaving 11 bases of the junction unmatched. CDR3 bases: TGTGCCTGGAGTCCCTCGACAGGGACTGGCTCACCCCTCCACTTT. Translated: CAWSPSTGTGSPLHF. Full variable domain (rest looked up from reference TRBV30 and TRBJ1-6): SQTIHQWPATLVQPVGSPLSLECTVEGTSNPNLYWYRQAAGRGLQLLFYSVGIGQISSEVPQNLSASRPQDRQFILSSKKLLLSDSGFYLCAWSPSTGTGSPLHFGNGTRLTVT.

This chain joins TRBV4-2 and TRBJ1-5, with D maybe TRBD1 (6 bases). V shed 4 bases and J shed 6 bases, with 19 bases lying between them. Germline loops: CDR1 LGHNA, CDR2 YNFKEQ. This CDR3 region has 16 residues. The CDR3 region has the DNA TGTGCCAGCAGCCCACACTCTACTGGGGGCACTCAGCCCCAGCATTTT. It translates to CASSPHSTGGTQPQHF.

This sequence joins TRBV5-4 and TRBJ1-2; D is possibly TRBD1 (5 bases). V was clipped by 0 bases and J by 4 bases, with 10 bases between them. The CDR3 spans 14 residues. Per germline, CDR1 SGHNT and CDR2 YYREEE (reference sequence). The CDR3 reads CASSLDRGGYGYTF. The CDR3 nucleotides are TGTGCCAGCAGCTTGGACCGGGGGGGCTATGGCTACACCTTC.

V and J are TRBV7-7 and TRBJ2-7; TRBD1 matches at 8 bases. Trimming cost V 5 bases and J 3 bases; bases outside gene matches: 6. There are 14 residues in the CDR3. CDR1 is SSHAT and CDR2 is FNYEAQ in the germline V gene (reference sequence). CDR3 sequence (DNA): TGTGCCAGCAGCCAAGGGACAGGATTCTACGAGCAGTACTTC. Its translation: CASSQGTGFYEQYF.

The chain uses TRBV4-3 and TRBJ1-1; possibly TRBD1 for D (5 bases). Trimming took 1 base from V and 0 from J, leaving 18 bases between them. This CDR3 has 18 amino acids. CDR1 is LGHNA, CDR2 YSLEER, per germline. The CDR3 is CASSQGLNSLGLNTEAFF. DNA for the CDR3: TGCGCCAGCAGCCAAGGTCTAAATAGTCTGGGGCTGAACACTGAAGCTTTCTTT.

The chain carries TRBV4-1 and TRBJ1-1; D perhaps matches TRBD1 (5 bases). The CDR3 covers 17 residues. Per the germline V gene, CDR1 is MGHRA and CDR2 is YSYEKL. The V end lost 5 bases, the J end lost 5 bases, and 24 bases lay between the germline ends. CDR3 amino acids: CASSDPTGRGMGTEAFF. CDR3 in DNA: TGCGCCAGCAGCGACCCTACAGGACGAGGAATGGGGACTGAAGCTTTCTTT.

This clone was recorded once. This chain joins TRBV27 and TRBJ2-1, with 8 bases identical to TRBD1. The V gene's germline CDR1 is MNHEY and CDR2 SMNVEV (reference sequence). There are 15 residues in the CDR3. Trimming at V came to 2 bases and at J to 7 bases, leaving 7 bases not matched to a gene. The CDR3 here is CASSLRVTGGNEQFF. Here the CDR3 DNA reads TGTGCCAGCAGTTTAAGGGTAACAGGGGGAAATGAGCAGTTCTTC.

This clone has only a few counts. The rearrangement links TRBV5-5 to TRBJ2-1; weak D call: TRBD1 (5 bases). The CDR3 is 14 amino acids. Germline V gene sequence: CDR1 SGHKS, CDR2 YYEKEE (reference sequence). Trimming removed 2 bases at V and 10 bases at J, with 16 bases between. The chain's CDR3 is CASSFPDRNREQFF. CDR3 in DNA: TGTGCCAGCAGCTTCCCCGACAGAAATCGGGAGCAGTTCTTC.

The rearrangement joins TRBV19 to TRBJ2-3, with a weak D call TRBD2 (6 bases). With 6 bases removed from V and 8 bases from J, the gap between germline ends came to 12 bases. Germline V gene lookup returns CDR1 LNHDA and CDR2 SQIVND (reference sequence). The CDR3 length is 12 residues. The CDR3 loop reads CASSRLDRTQYF. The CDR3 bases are TGTGCCAGTAGCCGACTAGACCGTACGCAGTATTTT.

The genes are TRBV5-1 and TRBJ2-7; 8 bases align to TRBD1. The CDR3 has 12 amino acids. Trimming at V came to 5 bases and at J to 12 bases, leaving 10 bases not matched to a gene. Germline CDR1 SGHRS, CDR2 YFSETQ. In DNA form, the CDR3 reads TGCGCCAGCAGTCCGGACAGGGCCCTCGGGTACTTC. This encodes CASSPDRALGYF.

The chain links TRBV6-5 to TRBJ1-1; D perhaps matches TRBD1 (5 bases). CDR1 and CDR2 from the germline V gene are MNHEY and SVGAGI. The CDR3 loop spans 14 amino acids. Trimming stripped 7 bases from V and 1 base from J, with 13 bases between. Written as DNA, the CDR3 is TGTGCCAGCACCCCACGGGGGACGAACACTGAAGCTTTCTTT. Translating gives CASTPRGTNTEAFF.

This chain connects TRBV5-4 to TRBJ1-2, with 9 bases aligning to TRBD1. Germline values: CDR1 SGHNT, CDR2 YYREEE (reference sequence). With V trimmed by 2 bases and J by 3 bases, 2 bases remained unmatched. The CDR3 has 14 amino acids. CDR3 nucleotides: TGTGCCAGCAGCTTACAGGGGGCTGACTATGGCTACACCTTC. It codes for CASSLQGADYGYTF.

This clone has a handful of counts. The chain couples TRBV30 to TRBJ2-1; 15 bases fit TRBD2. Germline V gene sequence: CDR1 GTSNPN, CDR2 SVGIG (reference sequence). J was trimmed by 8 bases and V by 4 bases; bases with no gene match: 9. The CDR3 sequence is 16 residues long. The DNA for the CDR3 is TGTGCCTGGACCCAAGGACTAGCGGGGGGGCGCGATGAGCAGTTCTTC. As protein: CAWTQGLAGGRDEQFF.

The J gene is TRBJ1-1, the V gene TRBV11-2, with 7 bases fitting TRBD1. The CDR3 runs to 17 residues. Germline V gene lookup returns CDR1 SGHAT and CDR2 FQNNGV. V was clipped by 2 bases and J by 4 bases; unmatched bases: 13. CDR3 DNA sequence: TGTGCCAGCAGCTTAACCTACAGGGGAAGGTTGAGCACTGAAGCTTTCTTT. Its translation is CASSLTYRGRLSTEAFF.

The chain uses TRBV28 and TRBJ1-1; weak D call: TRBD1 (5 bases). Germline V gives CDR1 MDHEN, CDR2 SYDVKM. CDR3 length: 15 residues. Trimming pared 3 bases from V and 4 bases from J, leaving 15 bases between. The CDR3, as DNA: TGTGCCAGCAGTTTTTCAACGCAGGGTTTCACTGAAGCTTTCTTT. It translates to CASSFSTQGFTEAFF. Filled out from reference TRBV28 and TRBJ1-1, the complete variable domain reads DVKVTQSSRYLVKRTGEKVFLECVQDMDHENMFWYRQDPGLGLRLIYFSYDVKMKEKGDIPEGYSVSREKKERFSLILESASTNQTSMYLCASSFSTQGFTEAFFGQGTRLTVV.

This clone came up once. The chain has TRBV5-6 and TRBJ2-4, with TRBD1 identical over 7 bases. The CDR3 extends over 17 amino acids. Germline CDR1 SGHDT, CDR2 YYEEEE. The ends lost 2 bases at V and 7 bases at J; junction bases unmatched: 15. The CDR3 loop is CASSFLSQGDRGNIQYF. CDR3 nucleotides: TGTGCCAGCAGCTTTCTCTCGCAGGGGGATAGGGGTAACATTCAGTACTTC.

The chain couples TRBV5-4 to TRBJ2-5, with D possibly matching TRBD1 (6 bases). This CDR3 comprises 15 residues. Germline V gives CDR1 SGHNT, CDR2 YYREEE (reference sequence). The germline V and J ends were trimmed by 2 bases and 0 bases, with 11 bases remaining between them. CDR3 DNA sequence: TGTGCCAGCAGCTTCGAGGGACAAAACCAAGAGACCCAGTACTTC. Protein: CASSFEGQNQETQYF.

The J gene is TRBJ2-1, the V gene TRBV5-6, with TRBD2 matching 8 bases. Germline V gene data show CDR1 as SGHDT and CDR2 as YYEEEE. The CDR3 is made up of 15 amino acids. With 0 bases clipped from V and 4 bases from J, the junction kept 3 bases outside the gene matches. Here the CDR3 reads CASSLAGGGYNEQFF. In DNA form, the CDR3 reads TGTGCCAGCAGCTTGGCCGGGGGGGGATACAATGAGCAGTTCTTC. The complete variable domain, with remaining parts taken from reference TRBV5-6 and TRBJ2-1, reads DAGVTQSPTHLIKTRGQQVTLRCSPKSGHDTVSWYQQALGQGPQFIFQYYEEEERQRGNFPDRFSGHQFPNYSSELNVNALLLGDSALYLCASSLAGGGYNEQFFGPGTRLTVL.